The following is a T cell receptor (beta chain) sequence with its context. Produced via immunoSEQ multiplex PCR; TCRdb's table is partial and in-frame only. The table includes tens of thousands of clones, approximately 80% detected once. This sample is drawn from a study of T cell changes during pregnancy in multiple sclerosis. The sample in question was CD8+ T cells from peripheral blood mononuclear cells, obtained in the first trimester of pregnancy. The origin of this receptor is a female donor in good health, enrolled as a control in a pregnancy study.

CDR3 sequence (DNA): TGTGCCAGCAGTGAGACAGGGGAAGATCAGCCCCAGCATTTT. This translates into CASSETGEDQPQHF. V and J are TRBV28 and TRBJ1-5; 8 bases fit TRBD1. The CDR3 spans 14 residues. Losses at the gene ends were 5 bases for V and 5 bases for J; bases not matched to a gene: 5. Per the germline V gene, CDR1 is MDHEN and CDR2 is SYDVKM. The full variable domain, in which reference TRBV28 and TRBJ1-5 provide the parts outside the CDR3, is DVKVTQSSRYLVKRTGEKVFLECVQDMDHENMFWYRQDPGLGLRLIYFSYDVKMKEKGDIPEGYSVSREKKERFSLILESASTNQTSMYLCASSETGEDQPQHFGDGTRLSIL.